This T cell receptor beta chain was found in a study of shared clonotypes between healthy human individuals. Points from the study as a whole: Richness estimates generally favored naive over memory subsets.

Remarks on this clone: The antigen remains unidentified.

Germline CDR1 is SGHRS and CDR2 is YFSETQ. CDR3 length: 15 residues. V lost 2 bases and J 8 bases, leaving 17 bases between the germline ends. The method was immunoSEQ multiplex PCR; TCRdb's version includes in-frame clones alone and lacks a portion of them. Of a few hundred thousand clones in the sample, about 97% were seen once. Material for sequencing was memory CD8+ T cells sorted from blood. Subset reported: CD45RO+ cells pooled with CCR7-negative TemRA cells. The chain recombines TRBV5-1 with TRBJ2-1, with a tentative D call TRBD1 (5 bases). The sequence was collected from a young man in good health. In DNA form, the CDR3 reads TGCGCCAGCAGCTTAGGCCTCAGGGATGCACATGAGCAGTTCTTC. Amino acid sequence: CASSLGLRDAHEQFF.